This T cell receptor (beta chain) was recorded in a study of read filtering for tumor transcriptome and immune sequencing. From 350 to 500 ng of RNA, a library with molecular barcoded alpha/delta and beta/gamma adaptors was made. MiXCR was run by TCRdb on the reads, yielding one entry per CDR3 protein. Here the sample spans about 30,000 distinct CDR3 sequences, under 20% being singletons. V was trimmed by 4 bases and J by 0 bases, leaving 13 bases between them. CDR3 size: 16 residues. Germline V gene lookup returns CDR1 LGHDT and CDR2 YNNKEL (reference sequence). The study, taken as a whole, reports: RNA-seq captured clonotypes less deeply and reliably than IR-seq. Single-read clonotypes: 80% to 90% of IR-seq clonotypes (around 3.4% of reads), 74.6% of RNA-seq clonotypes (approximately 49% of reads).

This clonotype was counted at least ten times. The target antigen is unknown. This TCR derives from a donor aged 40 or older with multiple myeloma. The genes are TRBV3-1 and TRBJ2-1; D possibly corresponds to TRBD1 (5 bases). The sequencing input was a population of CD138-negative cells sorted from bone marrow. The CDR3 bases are TGTGCCAGCAGCCCCTGGGGCGTGAGCTCCTACAATGAGCAGTTCTTC. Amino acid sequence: CASSPWGVSSYNEQFF.